Following are 10 T cell receptor beta chains from one sample sequenced in a study of blood T cell repertoires in COVID-19. The protocol was immunoSEQ multiplex PCR, while the TCRdb copy is restricted to in-frame clones and leaves out a portion. Altogether under 300,000 clones are present, around 89% being singletons, with the ten largest covering under 9.5%. Material for sequencing was PBMCs or T cells enriched from blood (not recorded which). Receptor source: a man between 35 and 55 years old who had recovered from COVID-19.

V and J are TRBV27 and TRBJ2-7; TRBD1 aligns across 7 bases. There are 14 residues in the CDR3. V gave up 6 bases and J gave up 5 bases; unmatched junction bases: 10. Germline CDR1 MNHEY, CDR2 SMNVEV (reference sequence). The DNA for the CDR3 is TGTGCCAGCAGCCTACTGACAGGGAGCCACGAGCAGTACTTC. Amino acids: CASSLLTGSHEQYF.

The chain joins TRBV7-2 to TRBJ1-5, with D hard to call. CDR1 SGHTA and CDR2 FQGNSA come from the germline V gene. Trimming left V 5 bases short and J 0 bases short, with 11 bases between. There are 15 residues in the CDR3. The CDR3 reads CASSPRATSNQPQHF. The DNA of the CDR3 is TGTGCCAGCAGCCCGAGGGCGACTAGCAATCAGCCCCAGCATTTT.

The V call is TRBV5-1, the J call TRBJ1-2, with 7 bases lining up with TRBD1. The ends lost 7 bases at V and 1 base at J; junction bases unmatched: 13. CDR1 is SGHRS and CDR2 is YFSETQ in the germline V gene. The CDR3 has 16 residues. This chain's CDR3 is CASYRGTEPLNYGYTF. The CDR3, as DNA: TGCGCCAGCTATAGGGGGACAGAACCCCTTAACTATGGCTACACCTTC.

The chain employs TRBV28 and TRBJ1-6, with 9 bases aligning to TRBD1. V lost 4 bases, J lost 5 bases, and 6 bases stayed unmatched. The CDR3 consists of 16 residues. Germline V gene data show CDR1 as MDHEN and CDR2 as SYDVKM. This chain's CDR3 is CASSSRGQGNNSPLHF. In DNA form, the CDR3 reads TGTGCCAGCAGTTCTCGGGGACAGGGTAATAATTCACCCCTCCACTTT.

The rearrangement uses TRBV5-8 and TRBJ1-6; D possibly corresponds to TRBD1 (6 bases). With 10 bases removed from V and 5 bases from J, the gap between germline ends came to 10 bases. The CDR3 contains 12 residues. The V gene's germline CDR1 is SGHTS and CDR2 YDEGEE. Written as DNA, the CDR3 is TGTGCCGGCAACAGGGATAATTCACCCCTCCACTTT. It is translated as CAGNRDNSPLHF.

This chain connects TRBV9 to TRBJ2-1, with TRBD2 identical over 7 bases. The CDR3 runs 16 residues. With V trimmed by 0 bases and J by 4 bases, 7 bases remained unmatched. Per the germline V gene, CDR1 is SGDLS and CDR2 is YYNGEE. CDR3 bases: TGTGCCAGCAGCGTAGAAATGGCGGGAGCTTACAATGAGCAGTTCTTC. Translation: CASSVEMAGAYNEQFF.

Turning to this clone: The sample has other DNA sequences that encode this CDR3 too. The V gene is TRBV5-1, the J gene TRBJ2-7; 7 positions agree with TRBD1. The trim removed 3 bases at V and 2 bases at J, leaving 2 bases unmatched. The CDR3 consists of 13 residues. CDR1 is SGHRS and CDR2 is YFSETQ in the germline V gene. The CDR3 bases are TGCGCCAGCAGCTCCCAGGGGGCCTACGAGCAGTACTTC. Amino acid sequence: CASSSQGAYEQYF.

The V call is TRBV7-9, the J call TRBJ2-3, with 7 bases that match TRBD2. The germline V gene encodes CDR1 SEHNR and CDR2 FQNEAQ (reference sequence). The CDR3 extends over 15 amino acids. With V trimmed by 3 bases and J by 2 bases, 5 bases remained unmatched. CDR3 sequence (DNA): TGTGCCAGCAGCTTCGAGGGAGGGGTCACAGATACGCAGTATTTT. Translated, it gives CASSFEGGVTDTQYF.

The chain links TRBV7-2 to TRBJ1-5, with TRBD1 matching 7 bases. The CDR3 sequence is 16 residues long. V was clipped by 3 bases and J by 1 base; unmatched bases: 6. Germline V gives CDR1 SGHTA, CDR2 FQGNSA. The CDR3: CASSFQGEVSNQPQHF. CDR3 in DNA: TGTGCCAGCAGCTTTCAGGGGGAGGTGAGCAATCAGCCCCAGCATTTT. The full variable domain, with the rest looked up from reference TRBV7-2 and TRBJ1-5, is GAGVSQSPSNKVTEKGKDVELRCDPISGHTALYWYRQSLGQGLEFLIYFQGNSAPDKSGLPSDRFSAERTGGSVSTLTIQRTQQEDSAVYLCASSFQGEVSNQPQHFGDGTRLSIL.

This clone was observed a single time. The junction differs from germline at one of its ends, possibly a read error. This chain joins TRBV3-1 (or the pseudogene TRBV3-2) and TRBJ1-1; no clear D. The germline CDR1 and CDR2 sequences are LGHDT and YNNKEL (reference sequence). The CDR3 loop spans 13 amino acids. CDR3 region: CASSQDQTSEAFF. CDR3 bases: TGTGCCAGCAGCCAAGATCAGACTTCTGAGGCTTTCTTT.